The T cell receptor beta chain under discussion was sequenced for a study of cytomegalovirus exposure and HLA in healthy donors. Germline V gene lookup returns CDR1 MNHEY and CDR2 SVGAGI. V lost 2 bases and J lost 1; bases outside the gene matches: 3. The CDR3 is 16 residues long. The PCR had 60 Vbeta and 13 Jbeta primers. The data were produced by immunoSEQ multiplex PCR, yet TCRdb's version contains in-frame clones alone and is incomplete. The sample lists some 190,000 clones, 80% occurring once. Note on this clone: Its antigen is as yet unknown.

Broader study findings: According to reports, the classifier identified cytomegalovirus status with high specificity and sensitivity. In an earlier analysis, most TCR beta V segments were productive about 87% or about 30% of the time.

The receptor was derived from a woman between 25 and 40 years old in good health and CMV-seronegative. Sequenced sample: PBMCs. The V and J genes are TRBV6-5 and TRBJ2-5, with 11 bases identical to TRBD2. CDR3 amino acids: CASSYTLAGGQETQYF. Written as DNA, the CDR3 is TGTGCCAGCAGTTACACGCTAGCGGGGGGCCAAGAGACCCAGTACTTC.